This TCR beta chain was sequenced for a study of T cells in Graves' hyperthyroidism and ophthalmopathy. TCR beta CDR3 sequences were amplified from RNA transcripts. The HTBI primer set served for first-round RT-PCR of the TCR CDR3. TCRdb re-derived calls from the multiplex PCR reads in MiXCR, one entry per CDR3 protein. The sample contains fewer than 800,000 distinct CDR3 sequences, around 17% of which appear only once. The study left out patients who had uncontrolled infection, other autoimmune disease, pregnancy or lactation. PBMCs were sourced from over 8.5 ml fresh peripheral blood. This clonotype was seen ten or more times. This CDR3 region has 13 residues. Germline V gene lookup returns CDR1 SNHLY and CDR2 FYNNEI. Deletions cut 8 bases from V and 4 bases from J, with 14 bases between.

The rearrangement joins TRBV2 to TRBJ1-1; no clear D gene. What was sequenced was blood. The TCR originated in a man between 18 and 35 years old with Graves' hyperthyroidism. The CDR3 region has the DNA TGTGCCAGCCTTAGAGAGGGAAGCACTGAAGCTTTCTTT. Encoded protein: CASLREGSTEAFF.